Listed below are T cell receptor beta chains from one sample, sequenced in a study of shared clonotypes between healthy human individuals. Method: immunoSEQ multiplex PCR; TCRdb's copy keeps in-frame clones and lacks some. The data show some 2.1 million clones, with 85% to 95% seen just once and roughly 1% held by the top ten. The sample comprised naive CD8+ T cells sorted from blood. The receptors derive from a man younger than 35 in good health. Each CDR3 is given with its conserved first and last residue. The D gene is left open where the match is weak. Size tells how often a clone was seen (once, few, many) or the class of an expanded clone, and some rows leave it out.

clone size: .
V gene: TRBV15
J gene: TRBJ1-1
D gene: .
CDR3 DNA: TGTGCCACCAGCAGCTCCAGGGGACCGAACACTGAAGCTTTCTTT
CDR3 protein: CATSSSRGPNTEAFF

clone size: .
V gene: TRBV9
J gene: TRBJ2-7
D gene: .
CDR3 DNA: TGTGCCAGCAGCCCGGGGGCGGGAAACTACGAGCAGTACTTC
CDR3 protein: CASSPGAGNYEQYF

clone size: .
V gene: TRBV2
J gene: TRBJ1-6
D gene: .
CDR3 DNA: TGTGCCAGCAGTGAATTTGGCAGCCTGTATAATTCACCCCTCCACTTT
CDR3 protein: CASSEFGSLYNSPLHF

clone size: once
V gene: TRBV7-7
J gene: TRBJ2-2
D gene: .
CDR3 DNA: TGTGCTAGCAGCTTGGAGGTTGGGACCGGGGAGCTGTTTTTT
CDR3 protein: CASSLEVGTGELFF

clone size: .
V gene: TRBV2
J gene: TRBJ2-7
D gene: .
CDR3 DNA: TGTGCCAGCAGTGAATCCCAGGGAATCTCCTACGAGCAGTACTTC
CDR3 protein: CASSESQGISYEQYF

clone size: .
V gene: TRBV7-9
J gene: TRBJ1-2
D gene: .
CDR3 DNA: TGTGCCAGCAGCTTAAGTATGGCCAGCAACTATGGCTACACCTTC
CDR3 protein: CASSLSMASNYGYTF

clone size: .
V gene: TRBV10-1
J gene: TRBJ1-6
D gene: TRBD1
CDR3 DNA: TGCGCCAGCAGTGAGTCACAGGGGGTAGGCGTAAATTCACCCCTCCACTTT
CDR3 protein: CASSESQGVGVNSPLHF

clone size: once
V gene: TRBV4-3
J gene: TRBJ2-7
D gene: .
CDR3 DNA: TGCGCCAGCAGCCAAGAAACTTCGGTCGGAGAATCAAGCTCCTACGAGCAGTACTTC
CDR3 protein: CASSQETSVGESSSYEQYF

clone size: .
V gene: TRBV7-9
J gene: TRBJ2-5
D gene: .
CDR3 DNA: TGTGCCAGCAGCCCCGTCCTAGAGACCCAGTACTTC
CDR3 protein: CASSPVLETQYF

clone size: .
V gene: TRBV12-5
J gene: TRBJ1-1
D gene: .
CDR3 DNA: TGTGCTAGTGGTTTGGGCATGAACACTGAAGCTTTCTTT
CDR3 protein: CASGLGMNTEAFF

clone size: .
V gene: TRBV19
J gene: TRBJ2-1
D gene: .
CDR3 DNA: TGTGCCAGTAGTCCACTCGGGTATGAGCAGTTCTTC
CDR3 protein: CASSPLGYEQFF

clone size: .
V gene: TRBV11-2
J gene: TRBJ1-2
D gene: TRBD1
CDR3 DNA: TGTGCCAGCAGCTTAGTCCTCGGACAGGAGAGTGGCTATGGCTACACCTTC
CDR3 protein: CASSLVLGQESGYGYTF

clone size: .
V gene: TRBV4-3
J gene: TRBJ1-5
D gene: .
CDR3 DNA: TGCGCCAGCAGCCAGATAGAGGGGCGGCAGCCCCAGCATTTT
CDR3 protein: CASSQIEGRQPQHF

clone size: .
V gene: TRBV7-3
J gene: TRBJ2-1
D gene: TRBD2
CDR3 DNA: TGTGCCAGCAGCTACGCCCCCGGGACTAGTACTAATGAGCAGTTCTTC
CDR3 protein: CASSYAPGTSTNEQFF

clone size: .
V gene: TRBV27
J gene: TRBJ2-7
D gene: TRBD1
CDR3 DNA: TGTGCCAGCAGTGCCACCGGGACAGCCCACGAGCAGTACTTC
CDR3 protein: CASSATGTAHEQYF

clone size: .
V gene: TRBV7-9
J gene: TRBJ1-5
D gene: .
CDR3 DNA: TGTGCCAGCAGCTTAGGAACCCAGCCCCAGCATTTT
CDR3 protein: CASSLGTQPQHF

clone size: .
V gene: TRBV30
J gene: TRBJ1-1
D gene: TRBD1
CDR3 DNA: TGTGCCTGGAGGGGACAGTCTATGAACACTGAAGCTTTCTTT
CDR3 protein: CAWRGQSMNTEAFF

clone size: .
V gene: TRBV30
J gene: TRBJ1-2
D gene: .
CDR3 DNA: TGTGCCTGGAAATTGGGAGTCTATGGCTACACCTTC
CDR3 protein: CAWKLGVYGYTF

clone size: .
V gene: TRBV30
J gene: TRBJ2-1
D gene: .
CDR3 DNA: TGTGCCTGGAGGGGTCTAAGGAATGAGCAGTTCTTC
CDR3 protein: CAWRGLRNEQFF

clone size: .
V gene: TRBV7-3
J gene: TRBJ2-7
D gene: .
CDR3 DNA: TGTGCCAGCAGCGCCTTAGGAGGGAGCTACGAGCAGTACTTC
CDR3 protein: CASSALGGSYEQYF

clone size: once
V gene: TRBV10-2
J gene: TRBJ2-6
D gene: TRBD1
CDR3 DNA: TGCGCCAGCAGGGACACAGGGGATCCTGGGGCCAACGTCCTGACTTTC
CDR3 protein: CASRDTGDPGANVLTF

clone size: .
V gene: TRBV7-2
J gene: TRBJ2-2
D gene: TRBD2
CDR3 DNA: TGTGCCAGCAGCTTAGTGGCGGGAGGAGCCACCGGGGAGCTGTTTTTT
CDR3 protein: CASSLVAGGATGELFF

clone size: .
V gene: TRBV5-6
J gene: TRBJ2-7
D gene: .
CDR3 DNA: TGTGCCAGCAGCTTGGGGGTTGGAAACTACGAGCAGTACTTC
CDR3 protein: CASSLGVGNYEQYF

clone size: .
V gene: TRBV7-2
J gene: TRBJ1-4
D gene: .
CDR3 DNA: TGTGCCAGCAGCTTAGTTCAGGGAGGAAAACTGTTTTTT
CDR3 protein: CASSLVQGGKLFF

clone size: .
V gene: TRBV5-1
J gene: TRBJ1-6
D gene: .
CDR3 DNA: TGCGCCAGCAGCTTGTCTCAGGGCGATTCACCCCTCCACTTT
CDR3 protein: CASSLSQGDSPLHF

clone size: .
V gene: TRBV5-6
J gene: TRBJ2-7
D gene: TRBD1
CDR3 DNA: TGTGCCAGCAGCCCCCGGGACAGGATACCCTACGAGCAGTACTTC
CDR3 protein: CASSPRDRIPYEQYF

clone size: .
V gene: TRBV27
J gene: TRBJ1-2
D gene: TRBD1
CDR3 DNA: TGTGCCAGCAGTTCGACAGGGACTAACTATGGCTACACCTTC
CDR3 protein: CASSSTGTNYGYTF

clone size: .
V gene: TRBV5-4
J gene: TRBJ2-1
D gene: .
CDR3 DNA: TGTGCCAGCAGCCTCGGTGAGAACTCCTACAATGAGCAGTTCTTC
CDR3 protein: CASSLGENSYNEQFF

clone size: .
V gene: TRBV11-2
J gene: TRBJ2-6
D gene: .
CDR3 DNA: TGTGCCAGCAGCTTTGGGACTGGGGCCAACGTCCTGACTTTC
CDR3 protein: CASSFGTGANVLTF

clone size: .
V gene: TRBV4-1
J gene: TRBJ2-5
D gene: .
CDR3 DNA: TGCGCCAGCAGCCAACCAGGGTGGGGGGTTGGTTTCCAGTACTTC
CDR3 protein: CASSQPGWGVGFQYF

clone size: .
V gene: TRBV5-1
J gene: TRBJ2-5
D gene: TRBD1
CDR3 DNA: TGCGCCAGCAGGCTTGACAGGGGGCCGAGGGAGACCCAGTACTTC
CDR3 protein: CASRLDRGPRETQYF

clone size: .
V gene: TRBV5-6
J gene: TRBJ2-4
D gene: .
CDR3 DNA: TGTGCCAGCAGCTTGGACCTTATCAGGAACATTCAGTACTTC
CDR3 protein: CASSLDLIRNIQYF

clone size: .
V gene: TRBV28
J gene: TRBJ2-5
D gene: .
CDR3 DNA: TGTGCCAGCAGCTTTACCGGCGAGACCCAGTACTTC
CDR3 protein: CASSFTGETQYF

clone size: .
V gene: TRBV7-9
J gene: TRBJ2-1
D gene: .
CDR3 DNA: TGTGCCAGCGGGGGTGAGCAGTTCTTC
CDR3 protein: CASGGEQFF

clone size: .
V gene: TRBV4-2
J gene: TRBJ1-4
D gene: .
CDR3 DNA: TGTGCCAGCAGCCGCCACTTACAAGAAATGGTAACTAATGAAAAACTGTTTTTT
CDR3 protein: CASSRHLQEMVTNEKLFF

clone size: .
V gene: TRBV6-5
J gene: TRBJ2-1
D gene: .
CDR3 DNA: TGTGCCACGGCCCCACGGGGGTCCTACAATGAGCAGTTCTTC
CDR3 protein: CATAPRGSYNEQFF

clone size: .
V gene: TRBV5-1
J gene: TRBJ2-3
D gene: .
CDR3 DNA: TGCGCCAGCAGCCCCGGGACGACTAGCACAGATACGCAGTATTTT
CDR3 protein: CASSPGTTSTDTQYF

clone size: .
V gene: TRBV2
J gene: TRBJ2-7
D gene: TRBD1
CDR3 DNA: TGTGCCAGCAGGACAGGGTTCGAATACGAGCAGTACTTC
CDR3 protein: CASRTGFEYEQYF

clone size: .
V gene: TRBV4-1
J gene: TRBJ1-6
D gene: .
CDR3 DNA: TGCGCCAGCAGCCAAGAGCCAGCGATGTATAATTCACCCCTCCACTTT
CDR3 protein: CASSQEPAMYNSPLHF

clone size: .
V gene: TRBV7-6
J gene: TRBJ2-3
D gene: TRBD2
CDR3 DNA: TGTGCCAGCAGCTCCCTAAATAGCGGGGGGTCCACAGATACGCAGTATTTT
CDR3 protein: CASSSLNSGGSTDTQYF

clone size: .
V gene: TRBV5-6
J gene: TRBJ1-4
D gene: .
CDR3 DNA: TGTGCCAGCAGCTTGGTTGGTACGGGAAAGAATGAAAAACTGTTTTTT
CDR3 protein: CASSLVGTGKNEKLFF

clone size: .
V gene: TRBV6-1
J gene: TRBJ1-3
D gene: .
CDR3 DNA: TGTGCCAGCAGTTTACAGGGAGACTCTGGAAACACCATATATTTT
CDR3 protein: CASSLQGDSGNTIYF

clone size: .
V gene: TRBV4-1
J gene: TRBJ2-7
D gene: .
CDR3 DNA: TGCGCCAGCAGTCAGTGGGGGGCCCACGAGCAGTACTTC
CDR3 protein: CASSQWGAHEQYF

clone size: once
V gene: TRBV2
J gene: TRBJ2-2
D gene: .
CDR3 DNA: TGTGCCAGCAGTGAAATGGATGGCGGGGAGCTGTTTTTT
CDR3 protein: CASSEMDGGELFF

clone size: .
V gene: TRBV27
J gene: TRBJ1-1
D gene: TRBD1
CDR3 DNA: TGTGCCAGCAGCCTACAGGGGGATAACACTGAAGCTTTCTTT
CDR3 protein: CASSLQGDNTEAFF

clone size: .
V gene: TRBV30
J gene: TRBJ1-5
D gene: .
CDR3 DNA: TGTGCCTGGAGTACCAGCCTCGGTCAGCCCCAGCATTTT
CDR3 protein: CAWSTSLGQPQHF

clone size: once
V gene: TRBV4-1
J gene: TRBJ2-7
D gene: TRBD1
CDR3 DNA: TGCGCCAGCAGCCAAGACGGCAGGGGGTTCTACGAGCAGTACTTC
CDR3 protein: CASSQDGRGFYEQYF

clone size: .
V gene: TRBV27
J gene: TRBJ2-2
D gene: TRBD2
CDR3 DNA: TGTGCCAGCAGTTTATTAGGGACTAGCGGGTTGGGCGGGGAGCTGTTTTTT
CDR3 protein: CASSLLGTSGLGGELFF

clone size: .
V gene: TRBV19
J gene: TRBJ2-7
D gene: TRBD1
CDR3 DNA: TGTGCCAGAACCGGACAGGGGTCCTACGAGCAGTACTTC
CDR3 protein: CARTGQGSYEQYF

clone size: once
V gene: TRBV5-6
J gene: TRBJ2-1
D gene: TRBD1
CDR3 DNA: TGTGCCAGCAGCTTGGAACAGGGGCTCAATGAGCAGTTCTTC
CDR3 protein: CASSLEQGLNEQFF